These 25 T cell receptor beta chains share one sample of origin, sequenced in a study of control samples from healthy donors and cancer patients (TCRdb year 2020). The library was built by means of the immunoSEQ multiplex PCR assay. TCRdb took this table from immuneACCESS and kept in-frame rearrangements with V and J called. Such tables lack part of the clones; where checked against another copy, unresolved V genes explain under half of the gap, and the rest is unexplained. Here the sample has over 150,000 clones; about 94% occur a single time. The ten largest clones take up approximately 14% of the sample. Material: PBMCs. The source is a man between 60 and 75 years old with colorectal cancer.

This chain links TRBV19 with TRBJ1-3; D is undetermined. Germline V gives CDR1 LNHDA, CDR2 SQIVND (reference sequence). V lost 6 bases to trimming and J lost 7 bases, with 19 bases between them. CDR3 size: 15 residues. The CDR3 region is CASRTVRRGGNTIYF. Written as DNA, the CDR3 is TGTGCCAGTAGGACGGTTCGGAGAGGTGGGAACACCATATATTTT. Combining the CDR3 with reference TRBV19 and TRBJ1-3 gives the whole variable domain DGGITQSPKYLFRKEGQNVTLSCEQNLNHDAMYWYRQDPGQGLRLIYYSQIVNDFQKGDIAEGYSVSREKKESFPLTVTSAQKNPTAFYLCASRTVRRGGNTIYFGEGSWLTVV.

CDR3 sequence reads: CATSSRMTSGGATDTQYF. DNA for the CDR3: TGTGCCACCAGCTCCCGTATGACTAGCGGGGGGGCGACAGATACGCAGTATTTT. This sequence joins TRBV15 and TRBJ2-3, with TRBD2 matching 14 bases. The germline gives CDR1 LNHNV, CDR2 YYDKDF (reference sequence). The CDR3 consists of 18 residues. J gave up 3 bases and V 5 bases, and 10 bases lay outside the gene matches.

In its sample, this clone was seen a few times. The V and J genes are TRBV7-9 and TRBJ2-7; D is perhaps TRBD1 (6 bases). This CDR3 region has 15 residues. Germline V gene lookup returns CDR1 SEHNR and CDR2 FQNEAQ (reference sequence). The V end was cut by 7 bases, the J end by 0 bases, with 16 bases between. The chain's CDR3 is CASTKLGASSYEQYF. The CDR3 DNA is TGTGCCAGCACCAAGTTGGGGGCCAGCTCCTACGAGCAGTACTTC.

The chain joins TRBV4-3 to TRBJ2-1; tentatively, D is TRBD1 or TRBD2 (5 bases each). The V and J ends lost 0 bases and 4 bases respectively, with 10 bases between them. The CDR3 runs to 15 residues. Germline values: CDR1 LGHNA, CDR2 YSLEER. The CDR3 protein is CASSQDWDGYNEQFF. In DNA form, the CDR3 reads TGCGCCAGCAGCCAAGATTGGGACGGGTACAATGAGCAGTTCTTC.

In this sample, this clone turned up a few times. This chain joins TRBV19 and TRBJ1-2; TRBD1 matches 7 bases. Germline CDR1 is LNHDA and CDR2 is SQIVND (reference sequence). The CDR3 totals 14 residues. Trimming cost V 6 bases and J 8 bases; bases outside gene matches: 12. This chain's CDR3 is CASSLPDRPQGYTF. CDR3 in DNA: TGTGCCAGTAGCTTACCGGACAGGCCCCAAGGCTACACCTTC.

This chain links TRBV7-2 with TRBJ2-1; tentatively, D is TRBD1 or TRBD2 (5 bases each). The germline V gene encodes CDR1 SGHTA and CDR2 FQGNSA. CDR3 length: 14 residues. V lost 5 bases and J lost 6, with 14 bases in between. CDR3 bases: TGTGCCAGCAGCCCCCGGGACCGCTCCAATGAGCAGTTCTTC. Amino acids: CASSPRDRSNEQFF.

The V call is TRBV7-2, the J call TRBJ1-2, with TRBD1 identical over 8 bases. The germline V gene encodes CDR1 SGHTA and CDR2 FQGNSA. The CDR3 has 14 amino acids. J lost 5 bases, V lost 1 base, and 3 bases had no gene match. Written as DNA, the CDR3 is TGTGCCAGCAGCTTAGAAAGGACAGGGTATGGCTACACCTTC. This codes for CASSLERTGYGYTF.

The chain uses TRBV12-2 and TRBJ1-3; the DNA was not compared with TRBD1, the D call given in the table. TRBV12-2 is recorded as a pseudogene. This CDR3 has 17 amino acids. The CDR3 spells CASRLVLGAPSGNTIYF. CDR3 coding DNA: TGTGCAAGTCGCTTAGTGCTGGGGGCCCCCTCTGGAAACACCATATATTTT.

This sequence joins TRBV23-1 and TRBJ1-1; 7 bases line up with TRBD1. TRBV23-1 is identified as an open reading frame with a role that is uncertain. The CDR3 spans 15 residues. The V segment lost 5 bases and the J segment 4 bases; nucleotides outside the gene matches: 10. CDR3 residues: CASSTTTGYSTEAFF. CDR3 nucleotides: TGCGCCAGCAGTACCACGACAGGGTACAGCACTGAAGCTTTCTTT.

The chain links TRBV27 to TRBJ1-5; tentative D call: TRBD1 (5 bases). Trimming took 4 bases from V and 2 from J, leaving 9 bases between them. The germline V gene encodes CDR1 MNHEY and CDR2 SMNVEV (reference sequence). The CDR3 loop spans 14 amino acids. CDR3 bases: TGTGCCAGCAGTTCCCCGGGGGGCAATCAGCCCCAGCATTTT. Residues: CASSSPGGNQPQHF.

The V gene is TRBV10-3, the J gene TRBJ1-1, with D hard to call. Germline CDR1 and CDR2: ENHRY and SYGVKD. With 7 bases removed from V and 2 bases from J, the gap between germline ends came to 14 bases. The CDR3 loop spans 14 amino acids. The CDR3 sequence is CAITRSVVNTEAFF. The CDR3, as DNA: TGTGCCATCACCCGATCCGTTGTCAACACTGAAGCTTTCTTT.

The J gene is TRBJ1-1, the V gene TRBV6-2 or TRBV6-3; D unresolved. Per the germline V gene, CDR1 is MNHEY and CDR2 is SVGEGT. This CDR3 contains 15 residues. Trimming removed 0 bases at V and 5 bases at J, with 13 bases between. The CDR3 protein is CASSYSMAVGTEAFF. CDR3 DNA: TGTGCCAGCAGTTACTCGATGGCGGTGGGAACTGAAGCTTTCTTT.

CDR3 region: CAWRAAGAPWYEQYF. Here the CDR3 DNA reads TGTGCCTGGAGGGCAGCGGGGGCCCCATGGTACGAGCAGTACTTC. The rearrangement joins TRBV30 to TRBJ2-7; 8 positions agree with TRBD2. Germline trimming cut 3 bases from V and 4 bases from J; bases unmatched to any gene: 11. This CDR3 spans 15 amino acids. The germline V gene encodes CDR1 GTSNPN and CDR2 SVGIG (reference sequence).

Notes on this clone: In the same sample, other DNA sequences code for this CDR3. This chain uses TRBV10-3 with TRBJ2-5, with D hard to call. This CDR3 has 13 amino acids. Trimming pared 4 bases from V and 1 base from J, leaving 7 bases between. Germline CDR1 and CDR2: ENHRY and SYGVKD. The CDR3 nucleotides are TGTGCCATCAGTGGTGGCAGCCAAGAGACCCAGTACTTC. Amino acids: CAISGGSQETQYF.

The genes are TRBV21-1 and TRBJ1-5; TRBD1, the table's D call, was not compared with the DNA. TRBV21-1 is a documented pseudogene. This CDR3 region has 16 residues. The CDR3, as DNA: TGTGCCAGCAGCAAAGCGCAAGACAGGGGAAGTCAGCCCCAGCATTTT. Its protein product is CASSKAQDRGSQPQHF.

This clone was found a few times. CDR3 protein: CSVAESTGYTEAFF. The CDR3 DNA reads as TGCAGCGTCGCCGAATCTACAGGGTACACTGAAGCTTTCTTT. This rearrangement joins TRBV29-1 to TRBJ1-1; D is possibly TRBD1 (6 bases). There are 14 residues in the CDR3. V was clipped by 6 bases and J by 3 bases, with 17 bases between them. Germline-derived CDR1 and CDR2 are SQVTM and ANQGSEA.

This chain links TRBV6-5 with TRBJ1-2; D is unclear. V was clipped by 5 bases and J by 8 bases, with 15 bases between them. Germline CDR1 is MNHEY and CDR2 is SVGAGI. The CDR3 consists of 13 residues. The CDR3 reads CASSRRPDGGYTF. The CDR3 region has the DNA TGTGCCAGCAGTCGCCGACCTGATGGGGGCTACACCTTC.

The rearrangement links TRBV5-1 to TRBJ2-7, with D perhaps TRBD1 (6 bases). In germline, CDR1 is SGHRS, CDR2 YFSETQ. V was shortened by 2 bases and J by 2 bases, with 20 bases between the two germline ends. The CDR3 has 17 amino acids. In nucleotides, the CDR3 is TGCGCCAGCAGCTTCGGCCAAATCGGGACACTTGCCTACGAGCAGTACTTC. Encoded protein: CASSFGQIGTLAYEQYF.

V usage is TRBV29-1 and J usage is TRBJ2-5; a possible D gene is TRBD1 (6 bases). This CDR3 region has 14 residues. The germline V and J ends were trimmed by 8 bases and 1 base, with 17 bases remaining between them. The germline V gene encodes CDR1 SQVTM and CDR2 ANQGSEA. The CDR3 here is CSLRTGTRQETQYF. DNA for the CDR3: TGCAGCCTCCGAACAGGGACCCGCCAAGAGACCCAGTACTTC.

The V and J genes are TRBV7-2 and TRBJ2-6, with no clear D. This CDR3 has 15 amino acids. Germline values: CDR1 SGHTA, CDR2 FQGNSA. Trimming pared 5 bases from V and 4 bases from J, leaving 12 bases between. The CDR3 reads CASSLQGMGANVLTF. Written as DNA, the CDR3 is TGTGCCAGCAGCCTTCAAGGGATGGGGGCCAACGTCCTGACTTTC. Using reference TRBV7-2 and TRBJ2-6 for the parts outside the CDR3, the full variable domain is GAGVSQSPSNKVTEKGKDVELRCDPISGHTALYWYRQSLGQGLEFLIYFQGNSAPDKSGLPSDRFSAERTGGSVSTLTIQRTQQEDSAVYLCASSLQGMGANVLTFGAGSRLTVL.

There are a few counts of this clone. The chain has TRBV5-1 and TRBJ2-5; D gene ambiguous. The CDR3 runs 13 residues. Germline CDR1 SGHRS, CDR2 YFSETQ. The V end lost 0 bases, the J end lost 1 base, and 4 bases lay between the germline ends. CDR3 sequence (DNA): TGCGCCAGCAGCTTGGGGACCCAAGAGACCCAGTACTTC. Translation: CASSLGTQETQYF.

CDR3: CASSFTPTGAEAFF. The CDR3 region has the DNA TGCGCCAGCAGCTTTACACCCACCGGGGCTGAAGCTTTCTTT. This chain uses TRBV5-1 with TRBJ1-1, with no clear D. The V end lost 2 bases, the J end lost 6 bases, and 14 bases lay between the germline ends. Germline CDR1 is SGHRS and CDR2 is YFSETQ. The CDR3 length is 14 residues. The full variable domain, with the rest looked up from reference TRBV5-1 and TRBJ1-1, is KAGVTQTPRYLIKTRGQQVTLSCSPISGHRSVSWYQQTPGQGLQFLFEYFSETQRNKGNFPGRFSGRQFSNSRSEMNVSTLELGDSALYLCASSFTPTGAEAFFGQGTRLTVV.

V and J are TRBV7-9 and TRBJ2-3; 7 bases map to TRBD2. The germline V gene encodes CDR1 SEHNR and CDR2 FQNEAQ (reference sequence). J lost 1 base, V lost 5 bases, and 3 bases had no gene match. The CDR3 consists of 14 residues. The CDR3 region is CASSALAGTDTQYF. The CDR3 DNA follows: TGTGCCAGCAGCGCGCTAGCGGGCACAGATACGCAGTATTTT. Together with reference TRBV7-9 and TRBJ2-3, the CDR3 gives the full variable domain: DTGVSQNPRHKITKRGQNVTFRCDPISEHNRLYWYRQTLGQGPEFLTYFQNEAQLEKSRLLSDRFSAERPKGSFSTLEIQRTEQGDSAMYLCASSALAGTDTQYFGPGTRLTVL.

This chain joins TRBV3-1 (or the pseudogene TRBV3-2) and TRBJ1-6, with D possibly matching TRBD1 (6 bases). CDR1 is LGHDT and CDR2 is YNNKEL in the germline V gene (reference sequence). The V gene lost 1 base and the J gene lost 17 bases, with 9 bases spanning the gap. The CDR3 is made up of 11 amino acids. In nucleotides, the CDR3 is TGTGCCAGCAGCCAAGGACAGGTATTCCACTTT. This sequence encodes CASSQGQVFHF.

V usage is TRBV10-1 and J usage is TRBJ1-2; TRBD1 might be the D (5 bases). CDR1 and CDR2 (germline): WNHNN, SYGVQD (reference sequence). The CDR3 loop spans 13 amino acids. The germline V and J ends were trimmed by 0 bases and 7 bases, with 9 bases remaining between them. The CDR3 region is CASSESVGGGYTF. CDR3 nucleotides: TGCGCCAGCAGTGAGTCGGTTGGGGGTGGCTACACCTTC.